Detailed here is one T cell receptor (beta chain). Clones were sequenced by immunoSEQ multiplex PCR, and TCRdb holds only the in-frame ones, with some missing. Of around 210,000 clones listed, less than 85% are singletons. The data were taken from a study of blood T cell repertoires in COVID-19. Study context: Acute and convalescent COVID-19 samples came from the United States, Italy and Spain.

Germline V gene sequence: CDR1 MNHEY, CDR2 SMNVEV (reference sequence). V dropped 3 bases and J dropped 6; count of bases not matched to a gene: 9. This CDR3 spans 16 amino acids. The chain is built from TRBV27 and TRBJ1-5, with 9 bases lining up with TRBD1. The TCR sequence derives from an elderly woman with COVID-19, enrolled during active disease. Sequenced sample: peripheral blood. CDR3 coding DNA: TGTGCCAGCAGTTTTTACTCGACAGGGGGTTCTCAGCCCCAGCATTTT. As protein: CASSFYSTGGSQPQHF.